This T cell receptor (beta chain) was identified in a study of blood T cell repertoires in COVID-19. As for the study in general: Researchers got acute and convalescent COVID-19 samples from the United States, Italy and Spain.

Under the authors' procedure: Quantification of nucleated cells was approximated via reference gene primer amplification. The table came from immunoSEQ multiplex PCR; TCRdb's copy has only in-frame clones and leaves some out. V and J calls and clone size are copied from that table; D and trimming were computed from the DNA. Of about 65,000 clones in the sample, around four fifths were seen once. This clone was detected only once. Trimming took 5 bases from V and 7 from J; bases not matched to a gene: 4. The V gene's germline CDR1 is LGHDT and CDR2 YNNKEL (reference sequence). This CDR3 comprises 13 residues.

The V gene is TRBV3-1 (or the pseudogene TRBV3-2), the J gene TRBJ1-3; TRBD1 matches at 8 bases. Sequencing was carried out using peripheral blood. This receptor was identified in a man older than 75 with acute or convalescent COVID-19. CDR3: CASSTQGANTIYF. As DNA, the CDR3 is TGTGCCAGCAGCACCCAGGGGGCGAACACCATATATTTT.